Listed here is a single T cell receptor beta chain. TCRdb's table, derived via immunoSEQ multiplex PCR, lists solely in-frame clones and lacks some. The sample records about 86,000 clones, roughly nine tenths being singletons. Second-dose groups at about 4 or about 12 weeks were pooled. The data were obtained in a study of T cell responses to AZD1222 COVID-19 vaccine. The TCR sequence derives from an adult who received the AZD1222 COVID-19 vaccine. Sequencing was performed on peripheral blood, taken 28 days after the second AZD1222 dose.

The DNA for the CDR3 is TGTGCCTGGAGTGTGGGACAGCGAATCAATGAAAAACTGTTTTTT. The encoded protein is CAWSVGQRINEKLFF. The chain employs TRBV30 and TRBJ1-4; TRBD1 matches 7 bases. V shed 0 bases, J shed 5 bases, and the junction held 6 bases outside the gene matches. The CDR3 sequence is 15 residues long. CDR1 and CDR2 from the germline V gene are GTSNPN and SVGIG (reference sequence). The full variable domain, its missing parts supplied by reference TRBV30 and TRBJ1-4, is SQTIHQWPATLVQPVGSPLSLECTVEGTSNPNLYWYRQAAGRGLQLLFYSVGIGQISSEVPQNLSASRPQDRQFILSSKKLLLSDSGFYLCAWSVGQRINEKLFFGSGTQLSVL.